One sample yielded the 6 T cell receptor beta chains listed below, sequenced in a study of blood T cell repertoires in COVID-19. Sequenced by immunoSEQ multiplex PCR; TCRdb stores in-frame clones only, minus some. The table lists over 110,000 clones, around 87% of them singletons. Sequencing was done on a sample of PBMCs or T cells enriched from blood (not recorded which). The receptors originated from a man in his sixties who had recovered from COVID-19.

The J gene is TRBJ1-4, the V gene TRBV14; D is perhaps TRBD1 (5 bases). Trimming took 4 bases from V and 8 from J, leaving 20 bases between them. The CDR3 is made up of 16 amino acids. CDR1 is SGHDN, CDR2 FVKESK, per germline. The CDR3 spells CASSRDRQGAGEKLFF. CDR3 sequence (DNA): TGTGCCAGCAGCCGTGATCGTCAAGGGGCGGGAGAAAAACTGTTTTTT.

This clone has only one observation. The chain recombines TRBV5-1 with TRBJ2-1; TRBD2 matches 11 bases. Germline-derived CDR1 and CDR2 are SGHRS and YFSETQ. The CDR3 totals 15 residues. V was clipped by 4 bases and J by 5 bases; unmatched bases: 5. The CDR3 sequence is CASSRPSGGHNEQFF. The CDR3 DNA reads as TGCGCCAGCAGCAGACCTAGCGGGGGGCACAATGAGCAGTTCTTC.

This chain connects TRBV28 to TRBJ2-7, with TRBD2 matching over 10 bases. Trimming at V came to 4 bases and at J to 0 bases, leaving 3 bases not matched to a gene. The length of the CDR3 is 15 residues. Germline V CDR1 and CDR2: MDHEN, SYDVKM. CDR3 DNA sequence: TGTGCCAGCAGTTCGGGACTAGCGAGCTCCTACGAGCAGTACTTC. This sequence encodes CASSSGLASSYEQYF.

This chain links TRBV7-9 with TRBJ1-3; no definite D call. The germline gives CDR1 SEHNR, CDR2 FQNEAQ (reference sequence). This CDR3 has 16 residues. With 4 bases removed from V and 1 base from J, the gap between germline ends came to 14 bases. CDR3 region: CASSYPGEGSGNTIYF. CDR3 nucleotide sequence: TGTGCCAGCAGCTATCCGGGAGAAGGGTCTGGAAACACCATATATTTT.

The rearrangement links TRBV3-1 (or the pseudogene TRBV3-2) to TRBJ2-7; TRBD2 matches 7 bases. V dropped 8 bases and J dropped 2; count of bases not matched to a gene: 6. Germline V gives CDR1 LGHDT, CDR2 YNNKEL (reference sequence). The CDR3 is 13 residues long. CDR3 sequence (DNA): TGTGCCAGCTCATGGGGAGGGGCCTACGAGCAGTACTTC. Protein: CASSWGGAYEQYF.

This clone appeared a single time. This chain connects TRBV2 to TRBJ2-2; 7 positions match TRBD1. The V gene's germline CDR1 is SNHLY and CDR2 FYNNEI. The CDR3 runs 15 residues. Trimming cost V 7 bases and J 5 bases; bases outside gene matches: 10. The DNA for the CDR3 is TGTGCCAGCACAAGGGCAGGGGGTTATACCGGGGAGCTGTTTTTT. Its protein product is CASTRAGGYTGELFF.